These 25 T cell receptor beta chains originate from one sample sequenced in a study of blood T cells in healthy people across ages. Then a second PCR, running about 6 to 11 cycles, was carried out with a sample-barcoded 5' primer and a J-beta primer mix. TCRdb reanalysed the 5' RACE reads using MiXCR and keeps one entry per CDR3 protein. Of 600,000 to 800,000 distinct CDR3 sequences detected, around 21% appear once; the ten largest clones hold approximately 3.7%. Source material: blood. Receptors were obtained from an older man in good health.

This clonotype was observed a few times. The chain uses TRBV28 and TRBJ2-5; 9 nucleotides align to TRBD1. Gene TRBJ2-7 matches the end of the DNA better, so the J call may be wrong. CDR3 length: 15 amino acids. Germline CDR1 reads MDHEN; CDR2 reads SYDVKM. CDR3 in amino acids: CASSLPGTGYYEQYF. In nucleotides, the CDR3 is TGTGCCAGCAGTTTACCCGGGACAGGGTACTACGAGCAGTACTTC.

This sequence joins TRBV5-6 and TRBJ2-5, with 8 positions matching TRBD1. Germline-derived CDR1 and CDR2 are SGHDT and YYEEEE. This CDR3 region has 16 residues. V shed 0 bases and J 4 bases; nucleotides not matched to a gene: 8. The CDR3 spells CASSLGGTGGRETQYF. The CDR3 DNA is TGTGCCAGCAGCTTGGGTGGGACAGGTGGACGAGAGACCCAGTACTTC.

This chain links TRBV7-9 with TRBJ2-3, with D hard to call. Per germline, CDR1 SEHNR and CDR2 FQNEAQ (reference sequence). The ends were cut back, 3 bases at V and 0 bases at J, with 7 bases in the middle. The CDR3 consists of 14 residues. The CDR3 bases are TGTGCCAGCAGCTTTGACAAAAGCACAGATACGCAGTATTTT. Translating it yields CASSFDKSTDTQYF.

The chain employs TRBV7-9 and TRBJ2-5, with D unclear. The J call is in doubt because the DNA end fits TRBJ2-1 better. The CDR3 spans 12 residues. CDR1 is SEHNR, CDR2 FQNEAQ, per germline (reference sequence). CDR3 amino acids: CASSPTYNEQFF. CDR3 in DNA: TGTGCCAGCAGCCCAACTTACAATGAGCAGTTCTTC.

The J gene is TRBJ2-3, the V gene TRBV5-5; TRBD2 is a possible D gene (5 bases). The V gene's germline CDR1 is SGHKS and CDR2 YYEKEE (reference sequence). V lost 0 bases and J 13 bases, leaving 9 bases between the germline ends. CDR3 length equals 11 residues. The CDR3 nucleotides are TGTGCCAGCAGCTTGGGAGGGTTAGAGTATTTT. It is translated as CASSLGGLEYF.

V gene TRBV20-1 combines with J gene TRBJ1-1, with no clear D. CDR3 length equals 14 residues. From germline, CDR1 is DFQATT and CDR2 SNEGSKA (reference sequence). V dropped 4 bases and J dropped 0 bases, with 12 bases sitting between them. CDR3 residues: CSATRPAMNTEAFF. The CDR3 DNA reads TGCAGTGCTACGCGGCCAGCTATGAACACTGAAGCTTTCTTT.

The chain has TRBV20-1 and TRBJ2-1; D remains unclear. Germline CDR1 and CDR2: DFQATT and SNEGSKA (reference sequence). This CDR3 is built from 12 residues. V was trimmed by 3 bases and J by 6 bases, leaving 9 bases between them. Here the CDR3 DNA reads TGCAGTGCTAGGGAAGGATTCAATGAGCAGTTCTTC. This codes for CSAREGFNEQFF.

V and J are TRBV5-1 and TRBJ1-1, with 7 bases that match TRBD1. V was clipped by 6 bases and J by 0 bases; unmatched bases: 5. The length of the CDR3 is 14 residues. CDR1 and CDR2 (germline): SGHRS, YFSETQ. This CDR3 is CASTRDSVNTEAFF. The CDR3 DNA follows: TGCGCCAGCACGAGGGACAGCGTGAACACTGAAGCTTTCTTT. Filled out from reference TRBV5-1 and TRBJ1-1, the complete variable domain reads KAGVTQTPRYLIKTRGQQVTLSCSPISGHRSVSWYQQTPGQGLQFLFEYFSETQRNKGNFPGRFSGRQFSNSRSEMNVSTLELGDSALYLCASTRDSVNTEAFFGQGTRLTVV.

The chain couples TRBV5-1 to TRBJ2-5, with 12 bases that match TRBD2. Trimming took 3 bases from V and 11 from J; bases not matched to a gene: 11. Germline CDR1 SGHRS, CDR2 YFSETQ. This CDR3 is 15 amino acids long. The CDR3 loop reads CASSSRLAGEFQQYF. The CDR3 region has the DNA TGCGCCAGCAGCTCGAGACTAGCGGGAGAATTTCAGCAGTACTTC.

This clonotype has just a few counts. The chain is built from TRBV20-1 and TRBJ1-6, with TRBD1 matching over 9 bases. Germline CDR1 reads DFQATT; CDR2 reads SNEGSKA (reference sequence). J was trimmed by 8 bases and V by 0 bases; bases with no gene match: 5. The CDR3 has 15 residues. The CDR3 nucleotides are TGCAGTGCTAGAGACCCACAGGGGGCGGATTCACCCCTCCACTTT. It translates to CSARDPQGADSPLHF.

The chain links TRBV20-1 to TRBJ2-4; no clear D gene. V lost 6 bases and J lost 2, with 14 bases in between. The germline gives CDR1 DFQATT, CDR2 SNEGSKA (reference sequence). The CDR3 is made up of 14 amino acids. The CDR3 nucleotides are TGCAGTGCCAGGAGTGGGGTTACCAAAAACATTCAGTACTTC. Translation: CSARSGVTKNIQYF.

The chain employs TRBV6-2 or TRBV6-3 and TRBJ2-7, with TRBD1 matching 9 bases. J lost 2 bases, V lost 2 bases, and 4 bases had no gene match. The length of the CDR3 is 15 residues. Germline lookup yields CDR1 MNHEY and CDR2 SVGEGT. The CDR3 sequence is CASSYGQGSTYEQYF. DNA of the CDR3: TGTGCCAGCAGTTACGGACAGGGGTCCACCTACGAGCAGTACTTC.

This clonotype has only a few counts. CDR3 sequence: CASSLESGSWETQYF. As DNA, the CDR3 is TGTGCCAGCAGCTTAGAGTCAGGGAGTTGGGAGACCCAGTACTTC. V gene TRBV7-8 combines with J gene TRBJ2-5; D is tentatively TRBD1 or TRBD2 (5 bases each). V lost 1 base to trimming and J lost 5 bases, with 14 bases between them. The CDR3 contains 15 residues. Germline assignment: CDR1 SGHVS and CDR2 FQNEAQ.

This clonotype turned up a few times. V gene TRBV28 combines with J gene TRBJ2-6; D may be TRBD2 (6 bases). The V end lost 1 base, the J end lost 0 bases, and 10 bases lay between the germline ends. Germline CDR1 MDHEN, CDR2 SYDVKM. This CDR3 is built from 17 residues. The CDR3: CASSLLGLDSGANVLTF. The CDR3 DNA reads TGTGCCAGCAGTTTATTGGGACTCGACTCTGGGGCCAACGTCCTGACTTTC.

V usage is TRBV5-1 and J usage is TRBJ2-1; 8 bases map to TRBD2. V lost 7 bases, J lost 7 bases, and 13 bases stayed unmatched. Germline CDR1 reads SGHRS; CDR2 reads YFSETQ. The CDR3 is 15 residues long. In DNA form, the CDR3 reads TGCGCCAGCCTACCGGGACTAGTGGCGGCGAATGAGCAGTTCTTC. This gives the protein CASLPGLVAANEQFF.

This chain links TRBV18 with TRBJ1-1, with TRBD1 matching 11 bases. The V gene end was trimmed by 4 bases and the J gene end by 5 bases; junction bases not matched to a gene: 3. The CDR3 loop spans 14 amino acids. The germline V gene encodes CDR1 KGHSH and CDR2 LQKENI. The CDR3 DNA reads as TGTGCCAGCTCACGGGACAGGGGGTGGACTGAAGCTTTCTTT. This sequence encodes CASSRDRGWTEAFF.

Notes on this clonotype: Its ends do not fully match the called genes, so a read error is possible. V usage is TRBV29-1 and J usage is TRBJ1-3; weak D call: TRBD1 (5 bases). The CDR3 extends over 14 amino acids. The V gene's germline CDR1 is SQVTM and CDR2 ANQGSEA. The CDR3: CSVSGTSSGITIYF. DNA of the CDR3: TGCAGCGTGTCCGGGACGTCCTCTGGAATCACCATATATTTT.

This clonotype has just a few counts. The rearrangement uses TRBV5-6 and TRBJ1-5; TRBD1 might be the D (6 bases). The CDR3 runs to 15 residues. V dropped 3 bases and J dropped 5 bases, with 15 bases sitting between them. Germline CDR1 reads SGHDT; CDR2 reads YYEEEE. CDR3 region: CASSSYTGLDQPQHF. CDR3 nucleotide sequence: TGTGCCAGCAGCTCCTATACAGGGTTAGATCAGCCCCAGCATTTT. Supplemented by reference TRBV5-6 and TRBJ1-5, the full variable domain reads DAGVTQSPTHLIKTRGQQVTLRCSPKSGHDTVSWYQQALGQGPQFIFQYYEEEERQRGNFPDRFSGHQFPNYSSELNVNALLLGDSALYLCASSSYTGLDQPQHFGDGTRLSIL.

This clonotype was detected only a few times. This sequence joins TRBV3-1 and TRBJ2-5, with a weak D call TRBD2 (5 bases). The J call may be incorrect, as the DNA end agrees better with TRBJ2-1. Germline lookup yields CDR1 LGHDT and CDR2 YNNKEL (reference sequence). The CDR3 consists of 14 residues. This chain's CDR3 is CASRQAGINNEQFF. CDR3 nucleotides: TGTGCCAGCAGGCAGGCCGGGATTAACAATGAGCAGTTCTTC.

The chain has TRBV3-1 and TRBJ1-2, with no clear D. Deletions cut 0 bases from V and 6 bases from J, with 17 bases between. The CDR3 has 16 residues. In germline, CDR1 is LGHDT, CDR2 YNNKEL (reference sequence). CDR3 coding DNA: TGTGCCAGCAGCCAAGATCTTCAGGCCCCCTGGGATGGCTACACCTTC. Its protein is CASSQDLQAPWDGYTF.

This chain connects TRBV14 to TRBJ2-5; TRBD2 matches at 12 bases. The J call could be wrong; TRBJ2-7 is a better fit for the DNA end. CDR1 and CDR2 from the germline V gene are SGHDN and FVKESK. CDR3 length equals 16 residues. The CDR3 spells CASSPALAGGRYEQYF. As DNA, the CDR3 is TGTGCCAGCAGCCCGGCCCTAGCGGGAGGGCGTTACGAGCAGTACTTC.

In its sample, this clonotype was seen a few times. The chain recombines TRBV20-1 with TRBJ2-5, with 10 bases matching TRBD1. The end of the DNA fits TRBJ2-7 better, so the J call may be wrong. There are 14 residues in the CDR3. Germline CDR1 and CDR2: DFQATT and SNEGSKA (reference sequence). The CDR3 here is CSVRGQGKPYEQYF. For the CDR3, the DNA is TGCAGTGTACGGGGACAGGGGAAACCCTACGAGCAGTACTTC.

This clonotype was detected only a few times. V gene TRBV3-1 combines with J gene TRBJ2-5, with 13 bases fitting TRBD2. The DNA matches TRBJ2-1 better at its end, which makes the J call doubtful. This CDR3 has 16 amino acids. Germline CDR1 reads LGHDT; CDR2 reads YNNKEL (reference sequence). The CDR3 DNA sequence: TGTGCCAGCAGCCAGGGACTAGCGGGAAACTACAATGAGCAGTTCTTC. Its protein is CASSQGLAGNYNEQFF.

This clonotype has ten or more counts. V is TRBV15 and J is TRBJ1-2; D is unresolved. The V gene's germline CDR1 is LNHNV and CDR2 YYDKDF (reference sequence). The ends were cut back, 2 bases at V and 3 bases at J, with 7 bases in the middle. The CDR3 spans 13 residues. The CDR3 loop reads CATSRNSDYGYTF. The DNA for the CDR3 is TGTGCCACCAGCAGAAACAGTGACTATGGCTACACCTTC.

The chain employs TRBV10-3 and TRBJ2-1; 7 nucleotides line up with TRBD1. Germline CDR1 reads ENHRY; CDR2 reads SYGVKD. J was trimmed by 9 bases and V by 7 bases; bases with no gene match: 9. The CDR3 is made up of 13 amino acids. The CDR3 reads CAITPGQSREQFF. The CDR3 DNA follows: TGTGCCATCACCCCGGGACAGTCCCGTGAGCAGTTCTTC.